This TCR beta chain was recorded in a study of cytomegalovirus exposure and HLA in healthy donors. PCR involved 60 Vbeta and 13 Jbeta primers. Produced via immunoSEQ multiplex PCR; TCRdb's table is partial and in-frame only. The sample shows roughly 130,000 clones, 84% of them seen only once. In regard to this clone: The antigen remains undetermined. An end of the junction does not agree with germline; a read error may underlie this.

Study conclusions and caveats: In a later analysis, most CMV-associated TCR beta chains appeared HLA-restricted.

The sequenced sample was PBMCs. The TCR was taken from a woman aged 18-29 years in good health and CMV-seropositive.

The CDR3 spells CSSSPRRGGTGGMNTEAFF. CDR3 DNA: TGTTCCAGCAGCCCTAGGCGCGGGGGAACGGGAGGTATGAACACTGAAGCTTTCTTT. This sequence joins TRBV7-9 and TRBJ1-1; a weak D match, TRBD1 (5 bases). The germline V gene encodes CDR1 SEHNR and CDR2 FQNEAQ (reference sequence). CDR3 length: 19 residues.